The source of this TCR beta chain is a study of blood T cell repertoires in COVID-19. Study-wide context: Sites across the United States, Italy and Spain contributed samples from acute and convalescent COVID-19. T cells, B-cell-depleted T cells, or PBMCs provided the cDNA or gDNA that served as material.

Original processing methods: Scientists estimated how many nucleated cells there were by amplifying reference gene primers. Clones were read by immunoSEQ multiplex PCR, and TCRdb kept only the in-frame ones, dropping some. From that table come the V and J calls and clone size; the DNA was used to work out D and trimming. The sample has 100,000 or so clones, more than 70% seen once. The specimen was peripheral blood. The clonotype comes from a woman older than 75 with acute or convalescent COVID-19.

CDR3 sequence (DNA): TGTGCCAGCAGTTTAACGGGGGAGCGGACCCAGTACTTC. Translating gives CASSLTGERTQYF. This sequence joins TRBV12-3 or TRBV12-4 and TRBJ2-5, with a weak D call TRBD2 (6 bases). This CDR3 has 13 residues. Deletions cut 2 bases from V and 7 bases from J, with 11 bases between.